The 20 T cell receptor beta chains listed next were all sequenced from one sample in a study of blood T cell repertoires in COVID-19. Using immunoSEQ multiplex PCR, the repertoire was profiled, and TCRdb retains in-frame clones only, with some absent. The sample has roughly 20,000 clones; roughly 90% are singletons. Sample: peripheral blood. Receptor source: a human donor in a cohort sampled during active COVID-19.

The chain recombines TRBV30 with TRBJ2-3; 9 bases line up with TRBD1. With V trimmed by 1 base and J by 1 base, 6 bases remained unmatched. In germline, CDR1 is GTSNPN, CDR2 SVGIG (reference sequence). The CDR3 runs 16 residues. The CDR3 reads CAWSDGTGIRTDTQYF. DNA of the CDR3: TGTGCCTGGAGTGACGGGACAGGGATACGCACAGATACGCAGTATTTT.

CDR3 in amino acids: CAISKSYGATGQYEQYF. CDR3 sequence (DNA): TGTGCCATCAGTAAGAGTTATGGGGCAACGGGACAATACGAGCAGTACTTC. V usage is TRBV10-3 and J usage is TRBJ2-7, with D perhaps matching TRBD1 (6 bases). The V gene lost 5 bases and the J gene lost 4 bases, with 24 bases spanning the gap. CDR1 is ENHRY and CDR2 is SYGVKD in the germline V gene. CDR3 length: 17 amino acids.

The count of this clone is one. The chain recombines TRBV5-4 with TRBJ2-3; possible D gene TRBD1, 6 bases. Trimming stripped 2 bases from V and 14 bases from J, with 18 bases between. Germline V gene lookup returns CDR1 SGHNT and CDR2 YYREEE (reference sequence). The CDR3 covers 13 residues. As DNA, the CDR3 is TGTGCCAGCAGCTTAAATACAGGGACCGGGATGTATTTT. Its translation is CASSLNTGTGMYF. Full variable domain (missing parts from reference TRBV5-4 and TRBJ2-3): ETGVTQSPTHLIKTRGQQVTLRCSSQSGHNTVSWYQQALGQGPQFIFQYYREEENGRGNFPPRFSGLQFPNYSSELNVNALELDDSALYLCASSLNTGTGMYFGPGTRLTVL.

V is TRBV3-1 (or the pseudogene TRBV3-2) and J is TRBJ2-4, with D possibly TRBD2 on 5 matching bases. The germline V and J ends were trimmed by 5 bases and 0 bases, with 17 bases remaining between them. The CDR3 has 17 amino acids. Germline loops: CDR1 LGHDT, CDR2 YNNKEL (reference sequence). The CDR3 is CASSTSGVSIAKNIQYF. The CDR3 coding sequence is TGTGCCAGCAGCACTAGTGGGGTATCCATAGCCAAAAACATTCAGTACTTC.

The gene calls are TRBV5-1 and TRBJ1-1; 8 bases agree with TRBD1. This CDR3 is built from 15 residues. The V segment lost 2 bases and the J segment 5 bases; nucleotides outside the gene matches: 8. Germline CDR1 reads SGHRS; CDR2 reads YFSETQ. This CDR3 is CASSLSTGGRTEAFF. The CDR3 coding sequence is TGCGCCAGCAGCTTATCAACAGGGGGTCGGACTGAAGCTTTCTTT. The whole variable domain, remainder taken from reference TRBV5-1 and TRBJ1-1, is KAGVTQTPRYLIKTRGQQVTLSCSPISGHRSVSWYQQTPGQGLQFLFEYFSETQRNKGNFPGRFSGRQFSNSRSEMNVSTLELGDSALYLCASSLSTGGRTEAFFGQGTRLTVV.

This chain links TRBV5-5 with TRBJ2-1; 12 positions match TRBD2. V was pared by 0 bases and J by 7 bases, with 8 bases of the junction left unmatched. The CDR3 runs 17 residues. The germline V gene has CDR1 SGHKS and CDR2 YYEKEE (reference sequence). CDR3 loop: CASSLASGGALRNEQFF. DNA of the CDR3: TGTGCCAGCAGCTTGGCTAGCGGGGGGGCGCTTAGGAATGAGCAGTTCTTC.

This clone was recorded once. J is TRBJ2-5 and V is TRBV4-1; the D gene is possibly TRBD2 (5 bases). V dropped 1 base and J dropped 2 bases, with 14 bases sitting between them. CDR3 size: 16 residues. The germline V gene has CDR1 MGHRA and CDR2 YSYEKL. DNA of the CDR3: TGCGCCAGCAGCCAAGCGACGACGGGAACTCAAGAGACCCAGTACTTC. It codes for CASSQATTGTQETQYF.

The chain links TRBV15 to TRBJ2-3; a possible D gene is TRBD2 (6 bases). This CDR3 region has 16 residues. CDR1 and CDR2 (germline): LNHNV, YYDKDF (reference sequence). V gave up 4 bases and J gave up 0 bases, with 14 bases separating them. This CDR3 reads CATSTLAAQSTDTQYF. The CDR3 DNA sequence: TGTGCCACCAGCACTTTAGCGGCACAAAGCACAGATACGCAGTATTTT.

CDR3 sequence: CASSLSRGRNNEQFF. DNA for the CDR3: TGTGCCAGCAGCTTATCCAGGGGGCGTAACAATGAGCAGTTCTTC. The chain couples TRBV7-3 to TRBJ2-1; 8 nucleotides match TRBD1. Germline CDR1 and CDR2: SGHTA and FQGTGA. This CDR3 contains 15 residues. V lost 2 bases, J lost 5 bases, and 5 bases stayed unmatched. Full variable domain (remainder filled in from reference TRBV7-3 and TRBJ2-1): GAGVSQTPSNKVTEKGKYVELRCDPISGHTALYWYRQSLGQGPEFLIYFQGTGAADDSGLPNDRFFAVRPEGSVSTLKIQRTERGDSAVYLCASSLSRGRNNEQFFGPGTRLTVL.

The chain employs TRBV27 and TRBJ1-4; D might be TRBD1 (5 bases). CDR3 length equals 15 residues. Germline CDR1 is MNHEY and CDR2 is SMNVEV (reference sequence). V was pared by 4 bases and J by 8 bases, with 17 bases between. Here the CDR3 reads CASSSEAGVGEKLFF. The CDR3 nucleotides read TGTGCCAGCAGTTCCGAGGCGGGGGTCGGAGAAAAACTGTTTTTT.

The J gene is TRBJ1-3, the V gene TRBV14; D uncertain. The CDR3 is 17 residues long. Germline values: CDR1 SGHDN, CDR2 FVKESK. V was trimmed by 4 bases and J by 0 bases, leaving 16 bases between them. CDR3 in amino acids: CASSLLGLTASGNTIYF. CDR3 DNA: TGTGCCAGCAGCCTCCTTGGACTTACCGCCTCTGGAAACACCATATATTTT.

Here the CDR3 reads CAISVSGADYEQYF. Written as DNA, the CDR3 is TGTGCCATCAGTGTTAGCGGGGCCGACTACGAGCAGTACTTC. The genes are TRBV10-3 and TRBJ2-7; TRBD2 agrees at 8 bases. The CDR3 spans 14 residues. Germline values: CDR1 ENHRY, CDR2 SYGVKD. Trimming cost V 4 bases and J 3 bases; bases outside gene matches: 5.

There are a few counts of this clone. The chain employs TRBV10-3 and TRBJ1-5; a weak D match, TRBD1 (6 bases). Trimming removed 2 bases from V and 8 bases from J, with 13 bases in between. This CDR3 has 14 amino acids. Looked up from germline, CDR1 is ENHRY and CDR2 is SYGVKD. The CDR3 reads CAISEVRGYEPQHF. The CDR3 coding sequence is TGTGCCATCAGTGAGGTAAGGGGGTACGAGCCCCAGCATTTT.

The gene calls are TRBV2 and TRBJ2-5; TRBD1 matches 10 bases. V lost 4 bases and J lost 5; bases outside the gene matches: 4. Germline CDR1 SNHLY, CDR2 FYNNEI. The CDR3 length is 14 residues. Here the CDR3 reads CASSVGQGRETQYF. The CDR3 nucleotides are TGTGCCAGCAGTGTGGGACAGGGGCGGGAGACCCAGTACTTC.

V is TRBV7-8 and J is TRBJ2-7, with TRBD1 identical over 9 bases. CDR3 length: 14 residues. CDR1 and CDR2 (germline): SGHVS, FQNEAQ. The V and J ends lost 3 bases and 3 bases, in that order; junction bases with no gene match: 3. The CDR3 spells CASSLDRGLYEQYF. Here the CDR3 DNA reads TGTGCCAGCAGCTTGGACAGGGGCCTCTACGAGCAGTACTTC.

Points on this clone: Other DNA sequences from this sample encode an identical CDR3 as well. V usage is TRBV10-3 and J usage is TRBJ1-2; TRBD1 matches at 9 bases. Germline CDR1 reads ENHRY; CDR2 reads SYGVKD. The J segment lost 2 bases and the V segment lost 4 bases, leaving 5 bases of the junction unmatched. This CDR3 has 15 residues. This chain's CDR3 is CAISGGQGANYGYTF. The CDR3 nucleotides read TGTGCCATCAGTGGGGGACAGGGCGCCAACTATGGCTACACCTTC.

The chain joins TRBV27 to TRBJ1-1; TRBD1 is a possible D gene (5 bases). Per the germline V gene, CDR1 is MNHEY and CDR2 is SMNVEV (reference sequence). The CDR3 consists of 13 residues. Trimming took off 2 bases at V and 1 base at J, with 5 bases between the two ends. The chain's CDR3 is CASSLGQNTEAFF. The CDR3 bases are TGTGCCAGCAGTTTAGGACAGAACACTGAAGCTTTCTTT.

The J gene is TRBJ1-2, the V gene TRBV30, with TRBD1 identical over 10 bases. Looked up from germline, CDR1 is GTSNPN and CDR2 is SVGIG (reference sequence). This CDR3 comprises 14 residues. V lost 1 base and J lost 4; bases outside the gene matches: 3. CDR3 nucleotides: TGTGCCTGGAGTGCCGGGACAGGGGCCTATGGCTACACCTTC. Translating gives CAWSAGTGAYGYTF.

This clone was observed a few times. CDR3 loop: CASSQLNTGYNSPLHF. The CDR3 DNA reads as TGTGCCAGTAGTCAACTCAATACAGGGTATAATTCACCCCTCCACTTT. The V call is TRBV19, the J call TRBJ1-6; a possible D gene is TRBD1 (6 bases). The CDR3 covers 16 residues. Deletions cut 5 bases from V and 4 bases from J, with 15 bases between. Germline-derived CDR1 and CDR2 are LNHDA and SQIVND (reference sequence).

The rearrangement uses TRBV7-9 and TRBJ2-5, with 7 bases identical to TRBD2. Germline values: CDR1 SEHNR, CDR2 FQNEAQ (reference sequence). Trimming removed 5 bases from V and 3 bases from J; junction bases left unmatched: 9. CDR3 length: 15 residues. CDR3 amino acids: CASSTLPGLKETQYF. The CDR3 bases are TGTGCCAGCAGCACATTACCGGGACTAAAAGAGACCCAGTACTTC.